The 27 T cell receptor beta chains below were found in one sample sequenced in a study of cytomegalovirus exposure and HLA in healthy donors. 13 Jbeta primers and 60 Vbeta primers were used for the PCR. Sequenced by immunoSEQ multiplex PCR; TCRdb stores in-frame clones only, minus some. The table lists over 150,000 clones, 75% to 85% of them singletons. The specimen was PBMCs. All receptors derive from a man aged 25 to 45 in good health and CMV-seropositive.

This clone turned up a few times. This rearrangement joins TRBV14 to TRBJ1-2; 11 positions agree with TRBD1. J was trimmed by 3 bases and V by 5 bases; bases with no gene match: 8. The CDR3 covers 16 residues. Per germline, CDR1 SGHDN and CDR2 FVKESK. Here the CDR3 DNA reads TGTGCCAGCAGCGCACGGACAGGGGGCGCAGACTATGGCTACACCTTC. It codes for CASSARTGGADYGYTF.

CDR3 protein: CASSAYGGAGGNTIYF. CDR3 sequence (DNA): TGTGCCAGCAGCGCCTACGGCGGAGCCGGCGGGAACACCATATATTTT. The chain joins TRBV11-2 to TRBJ1-3; D uncertain. Per the germline V gene, CDR1 is SGHAT and CDR2 is FQNNGV. Deletions cut 5 bases from V and 7 bases from J, with 21 bases between. There are 16 residues in the CDR3.

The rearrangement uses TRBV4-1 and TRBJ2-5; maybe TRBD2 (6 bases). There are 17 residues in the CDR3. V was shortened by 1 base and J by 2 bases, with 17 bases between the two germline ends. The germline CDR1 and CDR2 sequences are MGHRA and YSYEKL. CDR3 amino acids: CASSQGFAGMEQETQYF. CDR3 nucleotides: TGCGCCAGCAGCCAAGGATTCGCGGGGATGGAGCAAGAGACCCAGTACTTC.

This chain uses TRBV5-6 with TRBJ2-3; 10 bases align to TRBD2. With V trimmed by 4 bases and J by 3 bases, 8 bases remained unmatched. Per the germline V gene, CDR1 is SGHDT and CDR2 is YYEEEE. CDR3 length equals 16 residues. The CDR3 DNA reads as TGTGCCAGCAGCCCGACGGGACTAGCGACAACAGATACGCAGTATTTT. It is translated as CASSPTGLATTDTQYF.

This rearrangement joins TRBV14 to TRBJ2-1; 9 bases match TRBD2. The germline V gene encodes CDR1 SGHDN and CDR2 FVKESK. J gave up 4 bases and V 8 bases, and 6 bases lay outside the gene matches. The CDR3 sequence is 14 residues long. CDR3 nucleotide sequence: TGTGCCAGCTCGAGACTAGCGGAATACAATGAGCAGTTCTTC. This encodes CASSRLAEYNEQFF.

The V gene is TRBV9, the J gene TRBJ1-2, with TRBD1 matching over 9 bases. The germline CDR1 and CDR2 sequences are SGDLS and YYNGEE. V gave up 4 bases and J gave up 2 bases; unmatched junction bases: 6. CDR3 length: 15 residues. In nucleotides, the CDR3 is TGTGCCAGCAGCCCAATGGGACAGGGAAACTATGGCTACACCTTC. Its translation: CASSPMGQGNYGYTF.

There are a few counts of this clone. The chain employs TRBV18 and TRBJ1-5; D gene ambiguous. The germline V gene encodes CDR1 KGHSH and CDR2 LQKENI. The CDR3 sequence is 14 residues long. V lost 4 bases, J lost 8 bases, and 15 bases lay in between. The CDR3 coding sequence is TGTGCCAGCTCACGTCACGGGTCTTCAGAGCCCCAGCATTTT. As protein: CASSRHGSSEPQHF.

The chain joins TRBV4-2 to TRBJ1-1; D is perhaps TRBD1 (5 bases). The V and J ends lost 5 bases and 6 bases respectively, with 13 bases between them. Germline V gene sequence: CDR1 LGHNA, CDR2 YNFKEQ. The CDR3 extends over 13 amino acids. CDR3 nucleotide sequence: TGTGCCAGCAGCGCGGACACCTCCTCTGAAGCTTTCTTT. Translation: CASSADTSSEAFF.

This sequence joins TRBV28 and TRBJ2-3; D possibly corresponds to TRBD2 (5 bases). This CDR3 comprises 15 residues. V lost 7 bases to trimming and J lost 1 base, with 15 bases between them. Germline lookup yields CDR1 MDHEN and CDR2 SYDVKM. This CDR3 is CASIEGPGRTDTQYF. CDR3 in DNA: TGTGCCAGCATAGAGGGCCCAGGTCGCACAGATACGCAGTATTTT.

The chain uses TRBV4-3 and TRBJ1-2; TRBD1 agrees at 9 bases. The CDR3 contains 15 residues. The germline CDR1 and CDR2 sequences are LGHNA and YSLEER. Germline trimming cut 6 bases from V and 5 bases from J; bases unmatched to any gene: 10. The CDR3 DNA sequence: TGCGCCAGCAGTGTCACAGGGGGCGAATGGTATGGCTACACCTTC. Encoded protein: CASSVTGGEWYGYTF.

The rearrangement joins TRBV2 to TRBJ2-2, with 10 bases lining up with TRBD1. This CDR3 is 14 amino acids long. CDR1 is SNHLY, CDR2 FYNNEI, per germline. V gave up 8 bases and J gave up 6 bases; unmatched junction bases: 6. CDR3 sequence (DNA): TGTGCCAGCCAAAGACAGGGGGCGGCCGGGGAGCTGTTTTTT. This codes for CASQRQGAAGELFF.

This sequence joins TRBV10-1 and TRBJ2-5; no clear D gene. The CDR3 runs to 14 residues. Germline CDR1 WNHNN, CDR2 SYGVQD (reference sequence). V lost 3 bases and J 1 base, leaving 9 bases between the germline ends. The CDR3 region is CASSDSYSQETQYF. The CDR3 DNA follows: TGCGCCAGCAGTGATAGTTATTCCCAAGAGACCCAGTACTTC.

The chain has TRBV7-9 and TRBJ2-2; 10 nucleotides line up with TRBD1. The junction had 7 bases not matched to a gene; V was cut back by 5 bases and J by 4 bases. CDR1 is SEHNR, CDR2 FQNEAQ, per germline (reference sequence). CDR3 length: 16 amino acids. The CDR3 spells CASSIPGTGATGELFF. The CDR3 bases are TGTGCCAGCAGCATTCCCGGGACAGGGGCCACCGGGGAGCTGTTTTTT.

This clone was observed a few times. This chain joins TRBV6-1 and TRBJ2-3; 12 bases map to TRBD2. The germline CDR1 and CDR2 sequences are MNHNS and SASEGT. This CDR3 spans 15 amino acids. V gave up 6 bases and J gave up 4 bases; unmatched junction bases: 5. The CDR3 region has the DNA TGTGCCAGCAGCCCTAGCGGGAGGGCCCCAGATACGCAGTATTTT. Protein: CASSPSGRAPDTQYF.

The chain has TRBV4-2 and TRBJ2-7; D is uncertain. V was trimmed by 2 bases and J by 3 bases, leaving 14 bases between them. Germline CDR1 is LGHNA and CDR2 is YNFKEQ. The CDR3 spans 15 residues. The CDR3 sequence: CASSQTTTGSYEQYF. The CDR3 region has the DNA TGTGCCAGCAGCCAAACTACGACCGGTAGCTACGAGCAGTACTTC.

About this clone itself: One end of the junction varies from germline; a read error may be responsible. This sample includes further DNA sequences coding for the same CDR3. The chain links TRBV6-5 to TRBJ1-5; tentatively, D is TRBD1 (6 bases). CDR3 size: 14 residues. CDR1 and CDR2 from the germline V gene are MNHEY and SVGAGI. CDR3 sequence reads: CASSESGQNQPQHF. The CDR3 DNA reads TGCGCCAGCAGTGAGTCTGGACAGAATCAGCCCCAGCATTTT.

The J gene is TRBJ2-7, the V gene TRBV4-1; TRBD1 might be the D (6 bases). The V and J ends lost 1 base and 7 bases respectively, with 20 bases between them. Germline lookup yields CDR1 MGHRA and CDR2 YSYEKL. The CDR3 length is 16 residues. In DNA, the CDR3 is TGCGCCAGCAGCCAAGCTCTTTACTGGGGGCGAGAAGAGCAGTACTTC. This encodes CASSQALYWGREEQYF.

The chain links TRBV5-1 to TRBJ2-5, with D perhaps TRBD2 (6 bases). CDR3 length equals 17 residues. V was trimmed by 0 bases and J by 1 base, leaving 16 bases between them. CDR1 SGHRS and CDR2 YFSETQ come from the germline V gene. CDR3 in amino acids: CASSLVPGEAAQETQYF. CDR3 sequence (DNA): TGCGCCAGCAGCTTGGTGCCGGGAGAAGCCGCCCAAGAGACCCAGTACTTC.

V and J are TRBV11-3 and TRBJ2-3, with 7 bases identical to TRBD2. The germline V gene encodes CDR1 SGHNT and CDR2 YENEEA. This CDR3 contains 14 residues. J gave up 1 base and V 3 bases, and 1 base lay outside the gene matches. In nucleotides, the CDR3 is TGTGCCAGCAGCTTCGCGGGGGGCACAGATACGCAGTATTTT. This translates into CASSFAGGTDTQYF.

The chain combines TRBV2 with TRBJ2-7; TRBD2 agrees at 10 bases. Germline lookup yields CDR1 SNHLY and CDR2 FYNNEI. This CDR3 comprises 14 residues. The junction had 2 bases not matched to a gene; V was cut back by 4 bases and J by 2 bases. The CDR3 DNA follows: TGTGCCAGCAGTGGGACTAGCGGTACCTACGAGCAGTACTTC. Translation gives CASSGTSGTYEQYF.

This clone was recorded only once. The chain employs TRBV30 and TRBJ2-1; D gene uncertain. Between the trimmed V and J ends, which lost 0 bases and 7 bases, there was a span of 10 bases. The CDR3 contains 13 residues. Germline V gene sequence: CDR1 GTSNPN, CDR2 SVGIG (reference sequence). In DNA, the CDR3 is TGTGCCTGGAGTGTACGGTCCGCGAATGAGCAGTTCTTC. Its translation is CAWSVRSANEQFF.

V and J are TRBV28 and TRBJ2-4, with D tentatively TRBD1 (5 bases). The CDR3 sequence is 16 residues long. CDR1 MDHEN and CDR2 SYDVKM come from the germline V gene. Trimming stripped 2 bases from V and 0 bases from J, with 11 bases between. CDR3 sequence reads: CASSLRQSLAKNIQYF. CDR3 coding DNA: TGTGCCAGCAGTTTAAGACAGTCCCTAGCCAAAAACATTCAGTACTTC.

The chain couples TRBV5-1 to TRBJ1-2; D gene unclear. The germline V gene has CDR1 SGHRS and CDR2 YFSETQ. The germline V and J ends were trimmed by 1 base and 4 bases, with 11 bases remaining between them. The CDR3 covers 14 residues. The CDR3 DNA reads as TGCGCCAGCAGCTTGACAGTTACTTTCTATGGCTACACCTTC. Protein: CASSLTVTFYGYTF.

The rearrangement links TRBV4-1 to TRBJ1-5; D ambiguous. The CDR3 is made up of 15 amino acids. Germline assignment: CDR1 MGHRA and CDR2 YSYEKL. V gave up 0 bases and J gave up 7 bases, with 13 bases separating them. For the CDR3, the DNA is TGCGCCAGCAGCCAAGAGAACGAGGGTACCCAGCCCCAGCATTTT. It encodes CASSQENEGTQPQHF.

The CDR3 region has the DNA TGTGCCAGCAGTCCAGCGGGGCGTATTGAAGCTTTCTTT. This codes for CASSPAGRIEAFF. The V and J genes are TRBV28 and TRBJ1-1; possible D gene TRBD1, 5 bases. Germline assignment: CDR1 MDHEN and CDR2 SYDVKM. V was trimmed by 5 bases and J by 7 bases, leaving 14 bases between them. The CDR3 contains 13 residues.

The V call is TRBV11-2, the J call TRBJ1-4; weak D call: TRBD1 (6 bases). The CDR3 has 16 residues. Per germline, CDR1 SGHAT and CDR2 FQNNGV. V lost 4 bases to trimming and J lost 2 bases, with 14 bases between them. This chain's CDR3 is CASSSFKRGTNEKLFF. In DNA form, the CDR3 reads TGTGCCAGCAGCTCCTTCAAGAGGGGGACTAATGAAAAACTGTTTTTT. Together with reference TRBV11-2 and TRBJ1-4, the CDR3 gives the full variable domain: EAGVAQSPRYKIIEKRQSVAFWCNPISGHATLYWYQQILGQGPKLLIQFQNNGVVDDSQLPKDRFSAERLKGVDSTLKIQPAKLEDSAVYLCASSSFKRGTNEKLFFGSGTQLSVL.

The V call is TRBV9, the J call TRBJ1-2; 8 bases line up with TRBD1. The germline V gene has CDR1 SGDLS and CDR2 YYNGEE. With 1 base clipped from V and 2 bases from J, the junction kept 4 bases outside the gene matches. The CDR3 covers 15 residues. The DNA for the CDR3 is TGTGCCAGCAGCGTACCCGGGACAGGAAACTATGGCTACACCTTC. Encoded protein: CASSVPGTGNYGYTF.